The clone carrying this TCR beta chain was counted between two and nine times. The data are from a study of blood T cells in healthy people across ages. This CDR3 is built from 15 residues. Trimming cost V 4 bases and J 1 base, with 11 bases left between them. The germline CDR1 and CDR2 sequences are SGHKS and YYEKEE (reference sequence). For the second PCR, which ran for about 7 to 12 cycles, a sample-barcoded 5' primer and a J-beta primer mix were used. The template-switch adaptor, which had 12 random nucleotides, put a tag on each cDNA molecule. Via MiXCR, TCRdb re-called the 5' RACE reads, giving one row per CDR3 protein. The sample has 600,000 or so distinct CDR3 sequences; under 30% are singletons. Whenever a sample was processed, at least 7 million PBMCs were isolated. The extraction recovered at least 6 micrograms of total RNA per sample.

Sequencing was done on a sample of blood. The origin of this receptor is a woman over 75 in good health. V usage is TRBV5-5 and J usage is TRBJ1-4; D call uncertain. CDR3 DNA: TGTGCCAGCAGCGTGGACGGCAGAACTAATGAAAAACTGTTTTTT. Its translation: CASSVDGRTNEKLFF.